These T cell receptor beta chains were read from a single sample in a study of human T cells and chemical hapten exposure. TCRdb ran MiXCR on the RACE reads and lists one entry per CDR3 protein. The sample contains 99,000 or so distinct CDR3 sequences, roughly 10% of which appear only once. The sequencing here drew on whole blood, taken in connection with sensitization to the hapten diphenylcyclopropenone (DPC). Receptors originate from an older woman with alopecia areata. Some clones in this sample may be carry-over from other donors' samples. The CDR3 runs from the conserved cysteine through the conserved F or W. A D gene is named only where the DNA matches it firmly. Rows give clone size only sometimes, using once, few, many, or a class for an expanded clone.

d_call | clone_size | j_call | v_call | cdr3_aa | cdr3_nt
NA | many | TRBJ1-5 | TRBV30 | CAWSGGSAREPQHF | TGTGCCTGGAGTGGGGGTAGCGCTCGTGAGCCCCAGCATTTT
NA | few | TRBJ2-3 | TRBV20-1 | CSAKFRESDTQYF | TGCAGTGCTAAGTTCCGTGAGTCAGATACGCAGTATTTT
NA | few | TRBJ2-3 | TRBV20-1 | CSAPSVGTDTQYF | TGCAGTGCTCCTAGCGTGGGCACAGATACGCAGTATTTT
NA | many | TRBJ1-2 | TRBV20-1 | CSLRGGGYGYTF | TGCAGTCTACGCGGGGGAGGCTATGGCTACACCTTC
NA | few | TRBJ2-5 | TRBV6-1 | CASSELATTETQYF | TGTGCCAGCAGTGAACTAGCGACCACCGAGACCCAGTACTTC
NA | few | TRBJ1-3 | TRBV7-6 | CASSPLDSGNTIYF | TGTGCCAGCAGCCCTTTGGACTCTGGAAACACCATATATTTT
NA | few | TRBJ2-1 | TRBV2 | CASSDGGYNEQFF | TGTGCCAGCAGTGATGGAGGCTACAATGAGCAGTTCTTC
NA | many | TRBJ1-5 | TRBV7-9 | CASSLVGSNQPQHF | TGTGCCAGCAGCTTAGTCGGTAGCAATCAGCCCCAGCATTTT
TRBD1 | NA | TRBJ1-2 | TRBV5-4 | CASSWTGNNYGYTF | TGTGCCAGCAGCTGGACAGGGAACAACTATGGCTACACCTTC
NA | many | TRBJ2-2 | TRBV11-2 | CASSSQGGTGELFF | TGTGCCAGCAGCTCCCAGGGAGGCACCGGGGAGCTGTTTTTT
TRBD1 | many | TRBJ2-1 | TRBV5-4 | CASSLRDRGNEQFF | TGTGCCAGCAGCTTGAGGGACAGGGGTAATGAGCAGTTCTTC
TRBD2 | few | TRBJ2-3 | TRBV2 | CASSATSGGMQDTQYF | TGTGCCAGCAGTGCAACTAGCGGGGGAATGCAAGATACGCAGTATTTT
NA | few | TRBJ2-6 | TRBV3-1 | CASRGFGANVLTF | TGTGCCAGCAGGGGGTTTGGGGCCAACGTCCTGACTTTC
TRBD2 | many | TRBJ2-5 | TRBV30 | CAWSVLDSGGKETQYF | TGTGCCTGGAGTGTACTGGATAGCGGGGGCAAGGAGACCCAGTACTTC
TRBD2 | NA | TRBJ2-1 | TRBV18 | CASSPGLAESSYNEQFF | TGTGCCAGCTCACCAGGGCTAGCGGAGAGCTCCTACAATGAGCAGTTCTTC
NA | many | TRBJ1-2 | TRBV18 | CASSSQEKSFYGYTF | TGTGCCAGCTCGTCACAGGAGAAATCCTTCTATGGCTACACCTTC
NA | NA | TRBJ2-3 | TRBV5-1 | CASSFQGSTDTQYF | TGCGCCAGCAGCTTCCAGGGGAGCACAGATACGCAGTATTTT
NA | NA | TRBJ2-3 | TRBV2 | CASSESPATDTQYF | TGTGCCAGCAGTGAATCCCCCGCGACAGATACGCAGTATTTT
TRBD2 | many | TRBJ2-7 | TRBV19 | CASSGGAFSYEQYF | TGTGCCAGTAGCGGGGGGGCTTTTTCCTACGAGCAGTACTTC
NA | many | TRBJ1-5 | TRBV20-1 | CSAWDSNQPQHF | TGCAGTGCTTGGGACAGCAATCAGCCCCAGCATTTT
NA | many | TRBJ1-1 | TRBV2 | CASSETPHAIMNTEAFF | TGTGCCAGCAGTGAAACGCCTCACGCCATCATGAACACTGAAGCTTTCTTT
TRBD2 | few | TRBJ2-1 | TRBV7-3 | CASSPPGLAGQFF | TGTGCCAGCAGCCCCCCGGGACTAGCTGGGCAGTTCTTC
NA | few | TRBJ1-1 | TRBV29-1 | CSVSKRNTEAFF | TGCAGCGTTTCCAAACGGAACACTGAAGCTTTCTTT
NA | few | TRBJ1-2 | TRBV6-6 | CASSFGVQGYGYTF | TGTGCCAGCAGTTTTGGGGTGCAGGGCTATGGCTACACCTTC
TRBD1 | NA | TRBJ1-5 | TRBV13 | CASSRGQGYEPQHF | TGTGCCAGCAGCCGAGGACAGGGTTATGAGCCCCAGCATTTT
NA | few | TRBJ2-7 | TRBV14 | CASSLQYYEQYF | TGTGCCAGCAGTCTACAGTACTACGAGCAGTACTTC
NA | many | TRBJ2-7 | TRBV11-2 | CASRQGGIVGYEQYF | TGTGCCAGCCGGCAGGGAGGCATCGTTGGGTACGAGCAGTACTTC
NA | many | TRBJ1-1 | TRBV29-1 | CSVFQMNTEAFF | TGCAGCGTTTTCCAGATGAACACTGAAGCTTTCTTT
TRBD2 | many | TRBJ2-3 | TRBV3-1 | CASSQAGGLADTQYF | TGTGCCAGCAGCCAAGCGGGGGGGCTAGCAGATACGCAGTATTTT
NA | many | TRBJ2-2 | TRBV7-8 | CASSTGLAGELFF | TGTGCCAGCAGCACGGGACTGGCAGGGGAGCTGTTTTTT
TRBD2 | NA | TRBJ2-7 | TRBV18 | CASSPSSGGYEQYF | TGTGCCAGCTCACCATCTAGCGGGGGGTACGAGCAGTACTTC
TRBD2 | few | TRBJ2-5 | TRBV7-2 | CASSLALRQGGKTQYF | TGTGCCAGCAGCTTAGCTCTCCGGCAGGGAGGGAAGACCCAGTACTTC
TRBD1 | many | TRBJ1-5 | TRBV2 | CASSRDTGGYQPQHF | TGTGCCAGCAGTCGAGATACAGGGGGATATCAGCCCCAGCATTTT
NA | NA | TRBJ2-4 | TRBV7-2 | CASSLGGSKNIQYF | TGTGCCAGCAGCTTAGGTGGCAGCAAAAACATTCAGTACTTC
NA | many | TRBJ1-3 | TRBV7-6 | CASSFAAGLSGNTIYF | TGTGCCAGCAGCTTTGCCGCAGGGTTGTCTGGAAACACCATATATTTT
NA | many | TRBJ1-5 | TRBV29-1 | CSAGGGRGNQPQHF | TGCAGCGCGGGGGGCGGCAGGGGCAATCAGCCCCAGCATTTT
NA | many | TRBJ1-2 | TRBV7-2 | CASSSAGFRTQYGYTF | TGTGCCAGCAGCTCCGCCGGGTTTAGGACGCAGTATGGCTACACCTTC
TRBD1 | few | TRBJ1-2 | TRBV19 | CASSTGGQVVAYTF | TGTGCCAGTAGTACCGGTGGACAGGTAGTCGCCTACACCTTC
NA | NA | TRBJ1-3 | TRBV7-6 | CASSLNPRTTGNTIYF | TGTGCCAGCAGCTTAAACCCCCGGACAACTGGAAACACCATATATTTT
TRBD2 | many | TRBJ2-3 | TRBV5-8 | CASSLGLAGGPQGVDTQYF | TGTGCCAGCAGCTTAGGCCTAGCGGGGGGCCCGCAAGGTGTAGATACGCAGTATTTT
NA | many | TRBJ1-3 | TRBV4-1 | CASSIGQPGNTIYF | TGCGCCAGCAGCATTGGACAGCCTGGAAACACCATATATTTT